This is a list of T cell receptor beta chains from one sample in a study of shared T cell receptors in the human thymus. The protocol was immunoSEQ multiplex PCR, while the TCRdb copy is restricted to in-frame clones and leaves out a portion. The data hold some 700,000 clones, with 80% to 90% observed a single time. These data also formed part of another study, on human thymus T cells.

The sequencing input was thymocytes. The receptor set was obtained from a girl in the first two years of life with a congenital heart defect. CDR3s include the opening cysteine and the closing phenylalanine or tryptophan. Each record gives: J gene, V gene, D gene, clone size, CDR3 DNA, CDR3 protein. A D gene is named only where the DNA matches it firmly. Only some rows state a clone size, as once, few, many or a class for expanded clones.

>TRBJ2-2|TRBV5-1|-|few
TGCGCCAGCAGAAACGTGACATACCCGTCCACCGGGGAGCTGTTTTTT
CASRNVTYPSTGELFF
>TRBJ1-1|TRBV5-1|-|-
TGCGCCAGCAGCTTGAGATTGGGGATAACAGGGCTGAGCGTGAACACTGAAGCTTTCTTT
CASSLRLGITGLSVNTEAFF
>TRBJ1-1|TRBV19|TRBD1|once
TGTGCCAGTAGTTGGACAGGGACCTCTGAAGCTTTCTTT
CASSWTGTSEAFF
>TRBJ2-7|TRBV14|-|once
TGTGCCAGCAGCCAAGAGCCCGGGGAAGGGTTCTCCTACGAGCAGTACTTC
CASSQEPGEGFSYEQYF
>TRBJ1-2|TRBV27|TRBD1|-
TGTGCCAGCAGTGCTGATGGGACAGGGGGCGATCATAACTATGGCTACACCTTC
CASSADGTGGDHNYGYTF
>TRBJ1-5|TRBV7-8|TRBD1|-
TGTGCCAGCAGTGACAGGGTACCCTTTAGCAATCAGCCCCAGCATTTT
CASSDRVPFSNQPQHF
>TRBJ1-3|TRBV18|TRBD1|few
TGTGCCAGCTCACGGGCATACAGGGGGCCTGGAAACACCATATATTTT
CASSRAYRGPGNTIYF
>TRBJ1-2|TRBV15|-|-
TGTGCCACCAGCACAAGGACAGCTACATTGGGGGGCTACACCTTC
CATSTRTATLGGYTF
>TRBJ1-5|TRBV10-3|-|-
TGTGCCATCAGTGAGTCGTCCGGGTCCCACCTGCAGCCCCAGCATTTT
CAISESSGSHLQPQHF
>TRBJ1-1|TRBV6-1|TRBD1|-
TGTGCCAGCAGTGTCCGGGACAGGGAATACACTGAAGCTTTCTTT
CASSVRDREYTEAFF
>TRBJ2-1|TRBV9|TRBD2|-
TGTGCCAGCAGCCTCAATAGCGGGGGGGGACTGTGGAATGAGCAGTTCTTC
CASSLNSGGGLWNEQFF
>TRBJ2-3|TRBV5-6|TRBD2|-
TGTGCCAGCAGCTCCCCGAGACCAGCGGGGGGCACAGATACGCAGTATTTT
CASSSPRPAGGTDTQYF
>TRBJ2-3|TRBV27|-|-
TGTGCCAGCAGTTTCCTTCCCACAGATACGCAGTATTTT
CASSFLPTDTQYF
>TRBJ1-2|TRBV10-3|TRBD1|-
TGTGCCATCAGTGAGTCGGGACAGGGTTCAGACAACTATGGCTACACCTTC
CAISESGQGSDNYGYTF
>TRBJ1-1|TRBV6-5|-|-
TGTGCCAGCAGTTTGTCAGGGTCGACCACTGAAGCTTTCTTT
CASSLSGSTTEAFF
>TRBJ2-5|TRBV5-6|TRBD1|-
TGTGCCAGCAGCTACCGGACAGGCCAAGAGACCCAGTACTTC
CASSYRTGQETQYF
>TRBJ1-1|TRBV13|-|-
TGTGCCAGCAGCCCCCGCGTTACTGAAGCTTTCTTT
CASSPRVTEAFF
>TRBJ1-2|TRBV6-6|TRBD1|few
TGTGCCAGCAGGACAGGGTCGGCTGGCTACACCTTC
CASRTGSAGYTF
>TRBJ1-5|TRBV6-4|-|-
TGTGCCAGCAGTGACAGGGGGGGGAATCAGCCCCAGCATTTT
CASSDRGGNQPQHF
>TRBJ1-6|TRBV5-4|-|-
TGTGCCAGCAGCTTCCAGGGCTTCCCGAATTCACCCCTCCACTTT
CASSFQGFPNSPLHF
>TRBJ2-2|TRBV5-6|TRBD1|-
TGTGCCAGCACCTTGACAGGGGGCGAGGCCGGGGAGCTGTTTTTT
CASTLTGGEAGELFF
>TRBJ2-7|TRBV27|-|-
TGTGCCAGCAGTTTATGGGCCACCGAGACATACTACGAGCAGTACTTC
CASSLWATETYYEQYF
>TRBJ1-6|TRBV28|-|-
TGTGCCAGCAGAGCGGGACACATACATTCACCCCTCCACTTT
CASRAGHIHSPLHF
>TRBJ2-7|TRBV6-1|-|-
TGTGCCAGCAGTGAAGCGGAACCTAGGGACTCAACGTACGAGCAGTACTTC
CASSEAEPRDSTYEQYF
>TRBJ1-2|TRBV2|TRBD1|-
TGTGCCAGCAATGACAGGGACTATGGCTACACCTTC
CASNDRDYGYTF
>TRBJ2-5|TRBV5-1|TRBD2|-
TGCGCCAGCAGCTTGCAGCGGGGGAACCAAGAGACCCAGTACTTC
CASSLQRGNQETQYF
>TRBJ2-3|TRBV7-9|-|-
TGTGCCAGCAGCTTCCCGGGGGATACGCAGTATTTT
CASSFPGDTQYF
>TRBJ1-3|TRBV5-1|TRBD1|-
TGCGCCAGCAGCGCGAGTAAACAGGGGGCCAAGTCTGGAAACACCATATATTTT
CASSASKQGAKSGNTIYF
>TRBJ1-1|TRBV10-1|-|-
TGCGCCAGGATCTGTGGAGGGAAGTCGACTGAAGCTTTCTTT
CARICGGKSTEAFF
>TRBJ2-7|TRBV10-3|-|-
TGTGCCATCACAGCCACCCAAACAGGGCTCCGCGACGAGCAGTACTTC
CAITATQTGLRDEQYF
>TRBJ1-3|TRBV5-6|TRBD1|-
TGTGCCAGCAGCTCGTCGGACAGGGGGCTTGGAAACACCATATATTTT
CASSSSDRGLGNTIYF
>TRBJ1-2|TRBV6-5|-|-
TGTGCCAGCAGTTACAGAGGTGGCTACACCTTC
CASSYRGGYTF
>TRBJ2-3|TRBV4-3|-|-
TGCGCCAGCAGCCGAGACTATACCAGCACAGATACGCAGTATTTT
CASSRDYTSTDTQYF
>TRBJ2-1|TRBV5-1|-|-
TGCGCCAGCAGCCGAACCGGGACTTTCTACAATGAGCAGTTCTTC
CASSRTGTFYNEQFF
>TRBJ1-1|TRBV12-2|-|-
TGTGCAAGTCGCCCCCACCGGACTCGCCGGGGCACTGAAGCTTTCTTT
CASRPHRTRRGTEAFF
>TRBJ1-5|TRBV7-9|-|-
TGTGCCAGCAGCTTGGGAGAGGAAGTTGGACAGCCCCAGCATTTT
CASSLGEEVGQPQHF
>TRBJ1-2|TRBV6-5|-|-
TGTGCCTTAGACAGTCCAATGGGCTACACCTTC
CALDSPMGYTF
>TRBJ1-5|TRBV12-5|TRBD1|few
TGTGCTAGTGGCCGGGACAGGGGATACGGTCAGCCCCAGCATTTT
CASGRDRGYGQPQHF
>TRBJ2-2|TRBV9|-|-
TGTGCCAGCAGCCCCCCATACAGTCCCGGGGAGCTGTTTTTT
CASSPPYSPGELFF
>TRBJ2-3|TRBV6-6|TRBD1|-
TGTGCCAGCAGAGACCGGGACAGGGAAACAGATACGCAGTATTTT
CASRDRDRETDTQYF
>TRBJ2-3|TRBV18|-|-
TGTGCCAGCTCACCACCATCGGGGGTCGTAGATACGCAGTATTTT
CASSPPSGVVDTQYF
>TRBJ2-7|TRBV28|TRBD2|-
TGTGCCAGCAGTCAACACCCGATTAGCGGGGTTGAGCAGTACTTC
CASSQHPISGVEQYF
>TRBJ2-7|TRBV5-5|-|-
TGTGCCAGCAGCATATACCTCGGGATCCTCTACGAGCAGTACTTC
CASSIYLGILYEQYF
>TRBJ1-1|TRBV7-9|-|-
TGTGCCAGCTCCGGCTTCCAGGGGCTAGGAGACACTGAAGCTTTCTTT
CASSGFQGLGDTEAFF
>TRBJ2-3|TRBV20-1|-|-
TGCAGTGCTAGACGGGCAGATACGCAGTATTTT
CSARRADTQYF
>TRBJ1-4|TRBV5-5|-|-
TGTGCCAGCAGCTTGGTGGCGAGGGCGTCGGGGGAAAAACTGTTTTTT
CASSLVARASGEKLFF
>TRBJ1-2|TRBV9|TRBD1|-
TGTGCCAGCAGCGTGCGATATGACAGGGGGCCACCCCCATTGGCAATGAGTGGCTACACCTTC
CASSVRYDRGPPPLAMSGYTF
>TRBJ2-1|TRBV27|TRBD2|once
TGTGCCAGCAGGCCGACGACTAGCGGGGGGTCTTCCTACAATGAGCAGTTCTTC
CASRPTTSGGSSYNEQFF
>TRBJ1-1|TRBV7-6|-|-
TGTGCCAGCAGCTCTACAGGGCCCACTGAAGCTTTCTTT
CASSSTGPTEAFF
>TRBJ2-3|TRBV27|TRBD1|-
TGTGCCAGCATCGGACAGGGGGACAGCACAGATACGCAGTATTTT
CASIGQGDSTDTQYF
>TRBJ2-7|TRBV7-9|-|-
TGTGCCAGCAGCTCCCCGGGTTCCACGTGGGAGCAGTACTTC
CASSSPGSTWEQYF
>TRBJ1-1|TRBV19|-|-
TGTGCCAGTACCGGGTCTGAAGCTTTCTTT
CASTGSEAFF
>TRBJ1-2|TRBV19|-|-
TGTGCCAGCTGGACAGAAACTAACTATGGCTACACCTTC
CASWTETNYGYTF
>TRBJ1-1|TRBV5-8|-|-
TGTGCCAGCAGCTTGCAGGGCTTTGAGGACACTGAAGCTTTCTTT
CASSLQGFEDTEAFF
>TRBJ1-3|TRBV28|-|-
TGTGCCAGCAGTTTCCAGGGACTCGGAGGAAACACCATATATTTT
CASSFQGLGGNTIYF